The 2 T cell receptor beta chains presented below share a single source sample, sequenced in a study of blood T cell repertoires in COVID-19. This table comes from immunoSEQ multiplex PCR, and its TCRdb copy is limited to in-frame clones, with some not included. The sample holds about 260,000 clones, more than 70% seen once. Sequencing input: peripheral blood. The receptors derive from a woman aged 45-65 years with acute or convalescent COVID-19.

The J gene is TRBJ2-7, the V gene TRBV28; D is uncertain. Trimming left V 4 bases short and J 0 bases short, with 7 bases between. The CDR3 consists of 13 residues. Looked up from germline, CDR1 is MDHEN and CDR2 is SYDVKM. The CDR3, as DNA: TGTGCCAGCAGTTCTCCGGTCTCCTACGAGCAGTACTTC. It translates to CASSSPVSYEQYF.

This clone showed up just once. The genes are TRBV6-6 and TRBJ1-1, with 8 bases that match TRBD1. This CDR3 is 15 amino acids long. V was clipped by 2 bases and J by 3 bases; unmatched bases: 5. Germline CDR1 MNHNY, CDR2 SVGAGI (reference sequence). The CDR3: CASSYQGAQHTEAFF. CDR3 bases: TGTGCCAGCAGTTACCAGGGGGCGCAGCACACTGAAGCTTTCTTT.